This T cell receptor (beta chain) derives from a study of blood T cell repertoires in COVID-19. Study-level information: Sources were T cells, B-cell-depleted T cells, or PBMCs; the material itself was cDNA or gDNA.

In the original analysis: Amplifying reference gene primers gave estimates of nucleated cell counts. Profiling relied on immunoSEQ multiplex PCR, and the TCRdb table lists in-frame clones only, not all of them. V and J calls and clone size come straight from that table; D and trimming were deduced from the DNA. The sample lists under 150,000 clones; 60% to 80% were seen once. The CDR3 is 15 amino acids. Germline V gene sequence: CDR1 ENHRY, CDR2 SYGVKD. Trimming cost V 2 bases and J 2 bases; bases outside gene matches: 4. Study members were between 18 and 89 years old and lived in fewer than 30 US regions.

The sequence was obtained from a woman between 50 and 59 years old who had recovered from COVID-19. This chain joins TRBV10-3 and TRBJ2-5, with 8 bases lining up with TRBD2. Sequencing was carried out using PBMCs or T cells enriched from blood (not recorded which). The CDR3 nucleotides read TGTGCCATCAGTGAGGCGGGAGGCGCTCAAGAGACCCAGTACTTC. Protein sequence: CAISEAGGAQETQYF.